What follows is one T cell receptor beta chain and its context. At least ten counts were recorded for this clonotype. It lacks a known antigen. One junction end disagrees with the germline gene, perhaps due to a read error. The data derive from a study of identical twins (dated by TCRdb to 2016 to 2017). Context from the whole study: The study deep-sequenced TCR alpha and beta repertoires from monozygotic twins, unrelated adults of various ages and cord blood to test whether fetal clonotypes persist. Replicate twin experiments were performed at different times using different library preparation protocols to rule out contamination.

Libraries came from 5' RACE. Sequencing was performed on an Illumina HiSeq 2000. Template switching introduced a universal primer binding site; the final cDNA contained a unique molecular identifier, enabling accurate counting of TCR cDNA molecules. Specific primers in the conserved constant-segment region were used to synthesize first-strand cDNA for the TCR alpha and beta chains. To control for contamination, each cDNA library was double barcoded with a SMART-Mk sample barcode plus Illumina barcodes. TruSeq adapter sequences, together with Illumina sample barcodes, were added in two successive PCR steps. The TCR alpha and beta cDNA libraries were sequenced on the Illumina HiSeq platform using custom primers. For the original study's pipeline: MiGEC was used to process raw reads and extract unique molecular identifiers, and MiXCR was used to find CDR3 positions. For each individual, recombination models were inferred using an EM algorithm with the repgenHMM and IGoR tools. The tcR package in R was used for shared clonotype analysis, with sharing normalized by the product of cloneset sizes. Out-of-frame nonproductive sequences were analyzed to study raw recombination free of thymic and clonal selection effects. In-frame beta chains were kept once TCRdb had trimmed the public reads at Q25 with fastp and called clones with MiXCR. Duplicate CDR3 protein sequences are folded into a single record with the most common DNA and genes. These V and J calls derive from TCRdb rather than the authors' analysis. The sample table lists 300,000 to 400,000 distinct CDR3 sequences, roughly 12% of them with a count of one. The ten largest clones represent 7.2% of the sample.

Paper-wide results and their limitations: Recombination models systematically underestimated out-of-frame TCR alpha sharing in monozygotic twins but agreed with sharing between unrelated individuals. Fewer insertions were carried by abundant cord blood beta clonotypes, a similar but weaker trend appeared in young adult naive repertoires, and no such trend appeared in memory repertoires. Zero-insertion analyses could be partly confounded by invariant T cells such as MAIT and iNKT, though diverse VJ usage argued against such confounding for most clonotypes. Compared with coincidental sharing between unrelated individuals, an excess of low generation-probability sequences was observed among out-of-frame TCR alpha sequences shared between twins. Because the same donors could not be followed over many years, the conclusions relied on cross-sectional statistical analysis. Excess twin sharing in beta out-of-frame sequences was weaker because fewer shared sequences lowered the signal-to-noise ratio.

All donors were healthy Caucasians. The twin cohort comprised three pairs of female monozygotic twins, all aged roughly 18 to 30 years. Positive isolation kits from Invitrogen were used to isolate the CD4+ and CD8+ T cell populations. The CDR3 covers 12 residues, taking in both the cysteine and the phenylalanine. Just the 36-base CDR3 DNA is kept, in frame starting at base 1. This sample was also put to use in a study of yellow fever vaccine responses in identical twins. The second investigation adds: According to the authors, the vaccine-induced T cell response in identical twins seemed to be partly convergent and partly specific to each individual. Focusing on identical twins, the study followed the T cell clones that responded to the vaccine, and did so with precision.

The chain joins TRBV12-3 or TRBV12-4 to TRBJ2-7; 7 bases in between match TRBD2. This clonotype originated in a woman under 30 in good health. The sample comprised CD8+ T cells sorted from blood. In nucleotide form, the sequence is TGCGCCAGCAGCGGGGACTCCTACGAGCAGTACTTC. Translated, this gives CASSGDSYEQYF.